This T cell receptor beta chain was recorded in a study of vaccination effects on CD4 cells after COVID-19. About the study: Two recovered convalescent patients were sampled 16 days and one week pre-vaccination.

The assay was immunoSEQ multiplex PCR, and TCRdb's table has in-frame clones only and misses some. Of some 50,000 clones detected, roughly 72% appear once; the ten largest clones hold around 8.9%. Worth noting for this clone: Its specificity is not known.

Cultured cells yielded isolated CD4+ T cells after 10 to 11 days. V was clipped by 1 base and J by 4 bases; unmatched bases: 8. Germline CDR1 SGHNT, CDR2 YENEEA. This CDR3 has 17 residues. The clonotype originates from a human donor who had a prior SARS-CoV-2 infection. The sequenced sample was CD4+ T cells from PBMCs cultured without peptide, obtained before COVID-19 vaccination. V usage is TRBV11-3 and J usage is TRBJ2-7, with TRBD2 matching over 12 bases. CDR3: CASSLGLTSGGLYEQYF. CDR3 DNA sequence: TGTGCCAGCAGCTTAGGCCTGACTAGCGGGGGTCTTTACGAGCAGTACTTC. Drawing the rest from reference TRBV11-3 and TRBJ2-7, the complete variable domain is EAGVVQSPRYKIIEKKQPVAFWCNPISGHNTLYWYLQNLGQGPELLIRYENEEAVDDSQLPKDRFSAERLKGVDSTLKIQPAELGDSAVYLCASSLGLTSGGLYEQYFGPGTRLTVT.